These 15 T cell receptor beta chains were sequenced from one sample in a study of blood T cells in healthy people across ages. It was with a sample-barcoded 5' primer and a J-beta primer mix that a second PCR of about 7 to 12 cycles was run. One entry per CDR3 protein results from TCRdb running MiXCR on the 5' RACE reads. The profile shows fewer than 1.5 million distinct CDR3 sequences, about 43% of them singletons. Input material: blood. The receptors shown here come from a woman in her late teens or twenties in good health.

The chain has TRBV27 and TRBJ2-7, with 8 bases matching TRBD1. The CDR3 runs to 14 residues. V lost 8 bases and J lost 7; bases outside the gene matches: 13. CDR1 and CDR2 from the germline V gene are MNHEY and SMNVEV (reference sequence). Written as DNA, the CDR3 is TGTGCCAGCTGCCGTGGGACAGGACCGGGGGAGCAGTACTTC. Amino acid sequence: CASCRGTGPGEQYF.

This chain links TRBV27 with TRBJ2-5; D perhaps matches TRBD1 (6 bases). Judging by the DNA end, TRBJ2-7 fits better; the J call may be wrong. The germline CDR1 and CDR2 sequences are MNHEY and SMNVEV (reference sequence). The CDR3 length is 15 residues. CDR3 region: CASSSRQDSGYEQYF. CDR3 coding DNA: TGTGCCAGCAGTTCCCGACAGGATTCTGGCTACGAGCAGTACTTC.

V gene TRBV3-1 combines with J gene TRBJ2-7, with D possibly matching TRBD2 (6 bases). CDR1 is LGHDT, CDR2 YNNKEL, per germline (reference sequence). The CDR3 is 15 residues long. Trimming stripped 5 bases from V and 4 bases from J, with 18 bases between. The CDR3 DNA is TGTGCCAGCAGCGGAGGGTGGGGGATGACTTACGAGCAGTACTTC. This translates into CASSGGWGMTYEQYF.

The CDR3 nucleotides read TGTGCCAGCAGCCCCCAGCGGGGGGCAGACCAAGAGACCCAGTACTTC. Translation gives CASSPQRGADQETQYF. The genes are TRBV6-5 and TRBJ2-5; TRBD2 aligns across 9 bases. This CDR3 is 16 amino acids long. Germline V gene lookup returns CDR1 MNHEY and CDR2 SVGAGI. V was clipped by 6 bases and J by 0 bases; unmatched bases: 8.

The CDR3 loop is CASSGLADSYEQYF. The CDR3, as DNA: TGTGCCAGCAGTGGGCTAGCGGACTCCTACGAGCAGTACTTC. V usage is TRBV2 and J usage is TRBJ2-7; 7 bases align to TRBD2. CDR1 SNHLY and CDR2 FYNNEI come from the germline V gene. CDR3 length: 14 residues. The junction had 3 bases not matched to a gene; V was cut back by 4 bases and J by 0 bases.

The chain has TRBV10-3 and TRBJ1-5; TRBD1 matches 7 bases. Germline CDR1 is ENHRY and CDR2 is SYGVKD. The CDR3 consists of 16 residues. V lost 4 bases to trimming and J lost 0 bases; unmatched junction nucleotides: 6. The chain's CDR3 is CAISATGSDSNQPQHF. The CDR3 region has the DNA TGTGCCATCAGTGCGACAGGGTCTGATAGCAATCAGCCCCAGCATTTT.

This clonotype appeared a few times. The CDR3 reads CSARSLTLSWDETQYF. The CDR3 coding sequence is TGCAGTGCTAGAAGCCTGACGCTGAGTTGGGATGAGACCCAGTACTTC. The chain recombines TRBV20-1 with TRBJ2-5; D is undetermined. The CDR3 has 16 residues. The germline V and J ends were trimmed by 2 bases and 5 bases, with 21 bases remaining between them. Germline CDR1 is DFQATT and CDR2 is SNEGSKA (reference sequence).

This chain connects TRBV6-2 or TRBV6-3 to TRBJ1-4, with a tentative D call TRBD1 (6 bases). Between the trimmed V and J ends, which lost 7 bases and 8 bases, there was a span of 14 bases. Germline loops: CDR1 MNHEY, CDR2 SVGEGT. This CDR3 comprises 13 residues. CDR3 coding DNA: TGTGCCAGCACCGACGGGGGCTGGGAAAAACTGTTTTTT. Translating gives CASTDGGWEKLFF.

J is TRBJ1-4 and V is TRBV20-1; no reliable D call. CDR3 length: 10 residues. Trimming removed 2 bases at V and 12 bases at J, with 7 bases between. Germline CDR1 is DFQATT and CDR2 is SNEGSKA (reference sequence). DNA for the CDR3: TGCAGTGCTAGATACGGGGAACTGTTTTTT. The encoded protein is CSARYGELFF.

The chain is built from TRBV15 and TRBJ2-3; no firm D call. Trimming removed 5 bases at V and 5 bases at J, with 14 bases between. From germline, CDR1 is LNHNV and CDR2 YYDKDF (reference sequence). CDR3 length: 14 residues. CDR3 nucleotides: TGTGCCACCAGCTTTTCCGGCCCGGGAGATACGCAGTATTTT. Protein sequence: CATSFSGPGDTQYF. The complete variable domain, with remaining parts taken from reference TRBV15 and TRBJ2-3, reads DAMVIQNPRYQVTQFGKPVTLSCSQTLNHNVMYWYQQKSSQAPKLLFHYYDKDFNNEADTPDNFQSRRPNTSFCFLDIRSPGLGDTAMYLCATSFSGPGDTQYFGPGTRLTVL.

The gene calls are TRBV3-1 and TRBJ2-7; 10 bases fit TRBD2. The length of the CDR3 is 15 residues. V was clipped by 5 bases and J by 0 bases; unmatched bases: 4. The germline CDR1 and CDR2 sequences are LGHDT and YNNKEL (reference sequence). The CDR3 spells CASSKGLAVSYEQYF. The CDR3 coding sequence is TGTGCCAGCAGCAAAGGACTAGCGGTCTCCTACGAGCAGTACTTC.

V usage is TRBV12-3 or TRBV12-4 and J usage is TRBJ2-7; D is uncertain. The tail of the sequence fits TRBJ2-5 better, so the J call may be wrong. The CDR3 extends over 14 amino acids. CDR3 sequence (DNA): TGTGCCAGCAACCCGGGCAGATGGGGAAAGACCCAGTACTTC. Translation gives CASNPGRWGKTQYF.

Here the CDR3 DNA reads TGTGCCAGCAGCTTCGTTAAAGGAAGGAACACTGAAGCTTTCTTT. Protein product: CASSFVKGRNTEAFF. This chain connects TRBV7-9 to TRBJ1-1, with unresolved D. The V gene lost 3 bases and the J gene lost 1 base, with 12 bases spanning the gap. Germline CDR1 reads SEHNR; CDR2 reads FQNEAQ (reference sequence). The CDR3 loop spans 15 amino acids.

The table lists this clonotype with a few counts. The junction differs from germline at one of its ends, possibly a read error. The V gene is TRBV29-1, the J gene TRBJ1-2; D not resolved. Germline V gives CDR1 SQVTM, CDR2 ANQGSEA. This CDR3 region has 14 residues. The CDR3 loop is CNVAADTGRNGYTF. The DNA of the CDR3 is TGCAACGTTGCAGCCGATACCGGGAGGAATGGCTACACCTTC.

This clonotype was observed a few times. CDR3 DNA: TGTGCCAGTGGGCCTTCCAAATTTGATGAGCAGTTCTTC. Translating gives CASGPSKFDEQFF. The chain uses TRBV12-3 or TRBV12-4 and TRBJ2-1; D ambiguous. V dropped 9 bases and J dropped 8 bases, with 17 bases sitting between them. This CDR3 has 13 residues.